This passage covers 30 T cell receptor beta chains from one sample sequenced in a study of CD8 T cells in Susac syndrome (dated by TCRdb to 2018 to 2020). The receptor library was made with the immunoSEQ multiplex PCR assay. RNA was extracted using the RNeasy kit, and roughly 0.45 to 1 ug of the RNA was reverse transcribed with random hexamers. TCRdb reworked the public reads: Q25 trimming with fastp, MiXCR clone assembly, productive beta chains retained. A single entry per CDR3 protein holds the most common genes and DNA from its merged rows. The sample contains about 240,000 distinct CDR3 sequences, 90% to 96% of them found a single time. The ten largest clonotypes hold approximately 0.1% of the sample. The source material was CD4+ T cells from PBMCs. These receptors originate from a human donor with Susac syndrome.

On this clonotype: Relative to the germline gene, one junction end is altered; a read error may explain this. The rearrangement links TRBV7-7 to TRBJ2-1, with 10 nucleotides matching TRBD2. CDR1 and CDR2 from the germline V gene are SSHAT and FNYEAQ (reference sequence). This CDR3 is 15 amino acids long. The CDR3 coding sequence is TGTGCTAGCAGCTCAGCGGGAGGGCCGGTCAATGAGCAGTTCTTC. Protein sequence: CASSSAGGPVNEQFF.

The chain has TRBV29-1 and TRBJ2-7; D remains unclear. Trimming stripped 5 bases from V and 4 bases from J, with 9 bases between. Germline CDR1 SQVTM, CDR2 ANQGSEA. This CDR3 is 11 amino acids long. This chain's CDR3 is CSVTVRYEQYF. The CDR3 coding sequence is TGCAGCGTTACCGTCCGTTACGAGCAGTACTTC.

This chain uses TRBV6-5 with TRBJ1-2, with TRBD1 identical over 7 bases. The V gene end was trimmed by 6 bases and the J gene end by 3 bases; junction bases not matched to a gene: 4. The CDR3 loop spans 13 amino acids. Germline V gene lookup returns CDR1 MNHEY and CDR2 SVGAGI. This CDR3 is CASSRDRDYGYTF. CDR3 in DNA: TGTGCCAGCAGCCGAGACAGGGACTATGGCTACACCTTC.

Written as DNA, the CDR3 is TGTGCCAGTAGTATAGGTTTCTCCTACAATGAGCAGTTCTTC. It specifies CASSIGFSYNEQFF. The chain is built from TRBV19 and TRBJ2-1; D remains unclear. The length of the CDR3 is 14 residues. Trimming took 1 base from V and 0 from J, leaving 4 bases between them. Germline CDR1 and CDR2: LNHDA and SQIVND (reference sequence).

V is TRBV20-1 and J is TRBJ2-3; D not resolved. V was cut by 1 base and J by 4 bases, with 9 bases left in between. This CDR3 has 13 residues. The germline V gene encodes CDR1 DFQATT and CDR2 SNEGSKA (reference sequence). The CDR3 here is CSARALTSDTQYF. As DNA, the CDR3 is TGCAGTGCTAGAGCCTTGACTTCAGATACGCAGTATTTT.

Only one count was recorded for this clonotype. The CDR3 here is CASSPGTRPPDTQYF. The CDR3 DNA follows: TGTGCCAGCAGTCCCGGGACTAGGCCGCCAGATACGCAGTATTTT. The V call is TRBV11-2, the J call TRBJ2-3, with 8 positions matching TRBD2. J gave up 4 bases and V 6 bases, and 9 bases lay outside the gene matches. CDR3 length: 15 residues. Germline V gene lookup returns CDR1 SGHAT and CDR2 FQNNGV. Supplemented by reference TRBV11-2 and TRBJ2-3, the full variable domain reads EAGVAQSPRYKIIEKRQSVAFWCNPISGHATLYWYQQILGQGPKLLIQFQNNGVVDDSQLPKDRFSAERLKGVDSTLKIQPAKLEDSAVYLCASSPGTRPPDTQYFGPGTRLTVL.

This chain uses TRBV29-1 with TRBJ2-5; D is possibly TRBD2 (6 bases). Germline V CDR1 and CDR2: SQVTM, ANQGSEA. V was pared by 6 bases and J by 4 bases, with 12 bases between. The CDR3 is 12 amino acids. The CDR3 spells CSVGGVSETQYF. DNA of the CDR3: TGCAGCGTCGGAGGGGTGTCAGAGACCCAGTACTTC.

V and J are TRBV28 and TRBJ1-1; 7 bases match TRBD1. The CDR3 sequence is 16 residues long. With 6 bases clipped from V and 0 bases from J, the junction kept 10 bases outside the gene matches. CDR1 MDHEN and CDR2 SYDVKM come from the germline V gene. The CDR3 nucleotides are TGTGCCAGCAGCTATCCGGGACAGAGATTGAACACTGAAGCTTTCTTT. Its protein product is CASSYPGQRLNTEAFF.

This chain connects TRBV15 to TRBJ2-5, with D unclear. CDR1 and CDR2 from the germline V gene are LNHNV and YYDKDF (reference sequence). The CDR3 consists of 13 residues. Trimming stripped 5 bases from V and 0 bases from J, with 7 bases between. The CDR3 is CATSRLYQETQYF. Here the CDR3 DNA reads TGTGCCACCAGCCGTTTGTACCAAGAGACCCAGTACTTC.

V gene TRBV29-1 combines with J gene TRBJ2-1; 11 bases match TRBD1. V lost 3 bases, J lost 4 bases, and 5 bases stayed unmatched. Germline V gene lookup returns CDR1 SQVTM and CDR2 ANQGSEA. This CDR3 has 15 residues. The CDR3 coding sequence is TGCAGCGTTGAGGGGAGGGACAGGGGGTACAATGAGCAGTTCTTC. It translates to CSVEGRDRGYNEQFF.

The chain recombines TRBV6-1 with TRBJ2-3, with a tentative D call TRBD1 (5 bases). The CDR3 sequence is 14 residues long. V lost 3 bases and J 6 bases, leaving 13 bases between the germline ends. Per germline, CDR1 MNHNS and CDR2 SASEGT. Written as DNA, the CDR3 is TGTGCCAGCAGTGATCAGGTGTCAGGGGATACGCAGTATTTT. As protein: CASSDQVSGDTQYF.

J is TRBJ1-2 and V is TRBV15; D remains unclear. The germline V gene has CDR1 LNHNV and CDR2 YYDKDF (reference sequence). CDR3 length equals 11 residues. Trimming cost V 1 base and J 10 bases, with 7 bases left between them. The CDR3 region is CATSRGGPYTF. The CDR3 DNA sequence: TGTGCCACCAGCAGAGGTGGGCCCTACACCTTC.

The chain employs TRBV20-1 and TRBJ1-1; weak D call: TRBD1 (6 bases). Germline V gene data show CDR1 as DFQATT and CDR2 as SNEGSKA (reference sequence). V was pared by 6 bases and J by 1 base, with 9 bases between. The CDR3 sequence is 12 residues long. CDR3 nucleotide sequence: TGCAGTGCGATACAGGGGAACACTGAAGCTTTCTTT. Its protein product is CSAIQGNTEAFF.

This clonotype was observed a few times. This CDR3 reads CASSLRGPTSYNEQFF. The DNA of the CDR3 is TGTGCCAGCAGCTTACGAGGACCCACCAGCTACAATGAGCAGTTCTTC. The genes are TRBV11-3 and TRBJ2-1, with no clear D. From germline, CDR1 is SGHNT and CDR2 YENEEA. Trimming stripped 2 bases from V and 3 bases from J, with 14 bases between. The CDR3 is 16 amino acids.

The chain links TRBV7-9 to TRBJ2-3, with 7 bases aligning to TRBD2. The germline gives CDR1 SEHNR, CDR2 FQNEAQ (reference sequence). Trimming cost V 4 bases and J 3 bases; bases outside gene matches: 19. The CDR3 contains 19 residues. This chain's CDR3 is CASSSTYRVGGSTTDTQYF. CDR3 coding DNA: TGTGCCAGCAGCTCAACCTACCGCGTGGGCGGGAGCACGACAGATACGCAGTATTTT.

This clonotype was counted a single time. The chain couples TRBV28 to TRBJ1-1; D is ambiguous. V was clipped by 6 bases and J by 8 bases, with 13 bases between them. The CDR3 contains 12 residues. Germline CDR1 reads MDHEN; CDR2 reads SYDVKM. In nucleotides, the CDR3 is TGTGCCAGCAGCTCCCGGGTGGCCGAAGCTTTCTTT. This codes for CASSSRVAEAFF. The full variable domain, completed using reference TRBV28 and TRBJ1-1, is DVKVTQSSRYLVKRTGEKVFLECVQDMDHENMFWYRQDPGLGLRLIYFSYDVKMKEKGDIPEGYSVSREKKERFSLILESASTNQTSMYLCASSSRVAEAFFGQGTRLTVV.

The count of this clonotype is one. The genes are TRBV10-3 and TRBJ2-7, with D unresolved. This CDR3 contains 13 residues. Trimming shortened V by 0 bases and J by 3 bases, and 6 bases separated the two germline ends. CDR1 is ENHRY, CDR2 SYGVKD, per germline. For the CDR3, the DNA is TGTGCCATCAGTGAGTCGAATTACTACGAGCAGTACTTC. Its translation: CAISESNYYEQYF.

The chain recombines TRBV2 with TRBJ1-2; the match to TRBD1 covers 7 bases. CDR1 and CDR2 from the germline V gene are SNHLY and FYNNEI. The ends lost 5 bases at V and 2 bases at J; junction bases unmatched: 8. This CDR3 comprises 15 residues. This CDR3 is CASSPTGRGNYGYTF. The CDR3 region has the DNA TGTGCCAGCAGTCCAACGGGCAGGGGGAACTATGGCTACACCTTC.

The chain couples TRBV4-2 to TRBJ2-3; TRBD2 is a possible D gene (5 bases). CDR1 LGHNA and CDR2 YNFKEQ come from the germline V gene. This CDR3 has 18 residues. V was pared by 1 base and J by 0 bases, with 17 bases between. The CDR3, as DNA: TGTGCCAGCAGCCAAGCCCCCTCCATTCGCGGGAGCACAGATACGCAGTATTTT. Translating gives CASSQAPSIRGSTDTQYF.

The CDR3 DNA reads as TGCAGCGTTGTGGACTGGCTGAGCTCCTACAATGAGCAGTTCTTC. Protein product: CSVVDWLSSYNEQFF. This chain links TRBV29-1 with TRBJ2-1, with D perhaps matching TRBD2 (5 bases). The CDR3 loop spans 15 amino acids. Germline CDR1 reads SQVTM; CDR2 reads ANQGSEA. V was trimmed by 4 bases and J by 0 bases, leaving 13 bases between them.

The V call is TRBV24-1, the J call TRBJ1-5; D ambiguous. The CDR3 length is 12 residues. V was clipped by 4 bases and J by 4 bases, with 4 bases between them. Germline loops: CDR1 KGHDR, CDR2 SFDVKD. In nucleotides, the CDR3 is TGTGCCACCAGTGAGCGAAATCAGCCCCAGCATTTT. It yields the protein CATSERNQPQHF.

CDR3 sequence: CASSSTPAWPRLNGYTF. Here the CDR3 DNA reads TGTGCCAGTAGCTCCACCCCGGCGTGGCCCCGGCTTAATGGCTACACCTTC. The genes are TRBV19 and TRBJ1-2; D is unresolved. CDR1 and CDR2 from the germline V gene are LNHDA and SQIVND (reference sequence). The CDR3 extends over 17 amino acids. Trimming removed 6 bases at V and 6 bases at J, with 26 bases between.

This clonotype was seen just once. The V call is TRBV20-1, the J call TRBJ1-2; D is possibly TRBD1 (5 bases). This CDR3 spans 16 amino acids. Trimming took 0 bases from V and 1 from J, leaving 15 bases between them. Germline lookup yields CDR1 DFQATT and CDR2 SNEGSKA (reference sequence). Here the CDR3 reads CSARDPNQGGNYGYTF. DNA of the CDR3: TGCAGTGCTAGAGACCCCAACCAGGGAGGTAACTATGGCTACACCTTC.

The V and J genes are TRBV20-1 and TRBJ2-3, with D perhaps TRBD1 or TRBD2 (5 bases each). V was shortened by 3 bases and J by 1 base, with 17 bases between the two germline ends. The CDR3 totals 16 residues. Germline-derived CDR1 and CDR2 are DFQATT and SNEGSKA (reference sequence). The CDR3 here is CSARAIGAAGTDTQYF. In nucleotides, the CDR3 is TGCAGTGCTAGGGCGATCGGGGCTGCGGGCACAGATACGCAGTATTTT.

The chain employs TRBV6-5 and TRBJ2-1; 8 nucleotides agree with TRBD2. The V gene's germline CDR1 is MNHEY and CDR2 SVGAGI. V shed 8 bases and J 7 bases; nucleotides not matched to a gene: 13. This CDR3 region has 15 residues. The CDR3 sequence: CASRLTGTGGNEQFF. The DNA for the CDR3 is TGTGCCAGCCGACTAACCGGGACGGGGGGGAATGAGCAGTTCTTC.

This clonotype was observed once. This chain connects TRBV6-2 or TRBV6-3 to TRBJ1-1, with D possibly being TRBD1 (6 bases). The CDR3 is 15 residues long. In germline, CDR1 is MNHEY, CDR2 SVGEGT. Trimming pared 6 bases from V and 4 bases from J, leaving 18 bases between. CDR3 nucleotide sequence: TGTGCCAGCAGCCCCGGATGGGGCAGGGGCACTGAAGCTTTCTTT. Its protein product is CASSPGWGRGTEAFF.

This rearrangement joins TRBV20-1 to TRBJ2-1; D is perhaps TRBD2 (5 bases). CDR3 length equals 14 residues. CDR1 is DFQATT, CDR2 SNEGSKA, per germline (reference sequence). Trimming cost V 6 bases and J 8 bases, with 20 bases left between them. CDR3 in DNA: TGCAGTGCCAGTACTAGGGCTACCATCGATGAGCAGTTCTTC. It encodes CSASTRATIDEQFF.

The chain's CDR3 is CASSDGSSYEQYF. DNA for the CDR3: TGTGCCAGCTCTGACGGTTCCTCCTACGAGCAGTACTTC. V is TRBV18 and J is TRBJ2-7; D is unresolved. From germline, CDR1 is KGHSH and CDR2 LQKENI. The CDR3 consists of 13 residues. The V and J ends lost 6 bases and 0 bases respectively, with 9 bases between them.

J is TRBJ2-5 and V is TRBV20-1; 10 nucleotides line up with TRBD2. CDR3 length: 15 amino acids. The V and J ends lost 6 bases and 1 base, in that order; junction bases with no gene match: 8. Per the germline V gene, CDR1 is DFQATT and CDR2 is SNEGSKA (reference sequence). The CDR3 protein is CSAAPSGRAQETQYF. For the CDR3, the DNA is TGCAGTGCCGCCCCTAGCGGGAGAGCCCAAGAGACCCAGTACTTC.

This rearrangement joins TRBV5-1 to TRBJ1-2; D is undetermined. The germline gives CDR1 SGHRS, CDR2 YFSETQ. Trimming removed 1 base from V and 4 bases from J, with 14 bases in between. CDR3 size: 15 residues. CDR3 region: CASSLTTRLPYGYTF. The CDR3 nucleotides read TGCGCCAGCAGCTTGACCACAAGGCTACCCTATGGCTACACCTTC.